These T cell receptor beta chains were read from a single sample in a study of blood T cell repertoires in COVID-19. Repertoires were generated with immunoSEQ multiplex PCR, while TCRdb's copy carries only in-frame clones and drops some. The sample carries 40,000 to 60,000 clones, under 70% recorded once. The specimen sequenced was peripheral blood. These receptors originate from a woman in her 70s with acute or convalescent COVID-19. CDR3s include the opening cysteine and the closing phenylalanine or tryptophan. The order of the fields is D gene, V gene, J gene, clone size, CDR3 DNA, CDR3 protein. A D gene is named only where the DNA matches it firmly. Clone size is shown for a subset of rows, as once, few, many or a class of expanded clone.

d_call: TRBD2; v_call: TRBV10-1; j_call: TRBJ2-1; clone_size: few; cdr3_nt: TGCGCCAGCAGTGAGTCGGGTAGCGGGAATCGCTCCTACAATGAGCAGTTCTTC; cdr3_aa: CASSESGSGNRSYNEQFF
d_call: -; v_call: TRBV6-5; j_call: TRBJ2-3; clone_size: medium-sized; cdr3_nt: TGTGCCAGCACCGTTCTAGAGTTTGCAGATACGCAGTATTTT; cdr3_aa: CASTVLEFADTQYF
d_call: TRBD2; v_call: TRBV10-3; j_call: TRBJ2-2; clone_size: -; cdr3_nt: TGTGCCACAACTAGCGGAGTGAACACCGGGGAGCTGTTTTTT; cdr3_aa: CATTSGVNTGELFF
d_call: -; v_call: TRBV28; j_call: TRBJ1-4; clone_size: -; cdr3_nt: TGTGCCAGCAATGACTTCGGTGGGGAAAAACTGTTTTTT; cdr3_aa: CASNDFGGEKLFF
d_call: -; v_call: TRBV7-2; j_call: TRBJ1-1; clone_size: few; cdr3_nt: TGTGCCAGCAGCTCTCAGGGGAACACTGAAGCTTTCTTT; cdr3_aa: CASSSQGNTEAFF
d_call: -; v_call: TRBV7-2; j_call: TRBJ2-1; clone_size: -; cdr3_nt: TGTGCCAGCAGCTTAGTCGGGGGGCCTTTGTATGAGCAGTTCTTC; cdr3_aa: CASSLVGGPLYEQFF
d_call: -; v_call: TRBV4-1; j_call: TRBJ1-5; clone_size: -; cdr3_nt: TGCGCCAGCAGCCAAGTACCCAATTTAGCTCAGCCCCAGCATTTT; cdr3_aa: CASSQVPNLAQPQHF
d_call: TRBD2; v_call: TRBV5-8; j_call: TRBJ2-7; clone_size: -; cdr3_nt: TGTGCCAGCAGCTTGCGAGCGGGAGGATCTTACGAGCAGTACTTC; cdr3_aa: CASSLRAGGSYEQYF
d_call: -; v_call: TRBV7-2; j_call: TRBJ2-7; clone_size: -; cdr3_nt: TGTGCCAGCAGCGCTACACGCCTAGCGCGCGAGCAGTACTTC; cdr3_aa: CASSATRLAREQYF
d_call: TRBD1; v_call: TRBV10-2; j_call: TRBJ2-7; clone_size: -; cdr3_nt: TGCGCCAGCAGTGAGAGCGCCGGGACAGGGGACTACGAGCAGTACTTC; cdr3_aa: CASSESAGTGDYEQYF
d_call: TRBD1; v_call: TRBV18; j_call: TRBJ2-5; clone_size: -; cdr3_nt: TGTGCCAGCTCACTTCAGATTCTTATGGGGACAGACCCCCAAGAGACCCAGTACTTC; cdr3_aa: CASSLQILMGTDPQETQYF
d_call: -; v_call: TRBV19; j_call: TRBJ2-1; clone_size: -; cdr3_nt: TGTGCCAGTAGTCTCGGCCCTAGCGTCCCCTTGGGCAATGAGCAGTTCTTC; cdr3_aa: CASSLGPSVPLGNEQFF
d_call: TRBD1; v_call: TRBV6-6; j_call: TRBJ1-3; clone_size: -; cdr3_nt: TGTGCCAGCAGTTATCAGGGGGGTGGAAACACCATATATTTT; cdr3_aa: CASSYQGGGNTIYF
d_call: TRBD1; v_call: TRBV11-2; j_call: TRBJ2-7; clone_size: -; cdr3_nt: TGTGCCAGCAGCTTACGACAGGGATACGAGCAGTACTTC; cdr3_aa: CASSLRQGYEQYF
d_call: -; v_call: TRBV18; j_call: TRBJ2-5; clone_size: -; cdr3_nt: TGTGCCAGCTCCCCCTCAGCGAAAGAGACCCAGTACTTC; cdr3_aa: CASSPSAKETQYF
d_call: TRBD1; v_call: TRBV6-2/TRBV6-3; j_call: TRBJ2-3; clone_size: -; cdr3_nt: TGTGCCAGCAGTTACCCTGGACCAGGGGGCGCCGGTAGCACAGATACGCAGTATTTT; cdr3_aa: CASSYPGPGGAGSTDTQYF
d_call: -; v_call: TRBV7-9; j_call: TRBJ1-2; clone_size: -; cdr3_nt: TGTGCCAGTTCCCCAACAGGGACGGAGGGCTACACCTTC; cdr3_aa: CASSPTGTEGYTF
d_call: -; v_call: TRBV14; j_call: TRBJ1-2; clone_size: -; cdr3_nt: TGTGCCAGCAGCCAAGATAACCCGGGGGGCTACACCTTC; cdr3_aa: CASSQDNPGGYTF
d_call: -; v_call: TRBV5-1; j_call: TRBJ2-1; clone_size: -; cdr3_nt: TGCGCCAGCAGCCTACAGGGGGGGAATGAGCAGTTCTTC; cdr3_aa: CASSLQGGNEQFF
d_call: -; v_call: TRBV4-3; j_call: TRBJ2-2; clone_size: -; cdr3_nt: TGCGCCAGCAGCCAAGTCATTTACACCGGGGAGCTGTTTTTT; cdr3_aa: CASSQVIYTGELFF
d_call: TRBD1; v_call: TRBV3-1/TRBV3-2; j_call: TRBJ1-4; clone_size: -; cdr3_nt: TGTGCCAGCAGATTAAGGGGGCAGGGTGAAAAACTGTTTTTT; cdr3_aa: CASRLRGQGEKLFF
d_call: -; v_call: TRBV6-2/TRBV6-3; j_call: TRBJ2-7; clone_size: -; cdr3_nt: TGTGCCAGCAGCCGAATACAGGGTTACGAGCAGTACTTC; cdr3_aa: CASSRIQGYEQYF
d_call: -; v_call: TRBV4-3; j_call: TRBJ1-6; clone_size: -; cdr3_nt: TGCGCCAGCAGCCAAGGGGTCGGCGGTGGGAATTCACCCCTCCACTTT; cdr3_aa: CASSQGVGGGNSPLHF
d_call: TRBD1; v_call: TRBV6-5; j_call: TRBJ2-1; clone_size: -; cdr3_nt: TGTGCCAGCAGCGCCCAGCCCCGGGACAGGCAGTTCTTC; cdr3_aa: CASSAQPRDRQFF
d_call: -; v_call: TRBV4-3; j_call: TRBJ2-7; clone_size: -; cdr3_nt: TGCGCCAGCAGCCAAGACTGTTCCTACGAGCAGTACTTC; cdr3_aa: CASSQDCSYEQYF
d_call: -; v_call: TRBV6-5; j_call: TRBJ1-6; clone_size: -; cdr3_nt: TGTGCCAGCAGCTCAGGGAGGTCACCCCTCCACTTT; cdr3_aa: CASSSGRSPLHF
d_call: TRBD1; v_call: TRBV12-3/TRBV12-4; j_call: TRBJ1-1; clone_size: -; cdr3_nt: TGTGCCAGCAGTCGTGATGACAGGGCGCATGCTTTCTTT; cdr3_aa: CASSRDDRAHAFF
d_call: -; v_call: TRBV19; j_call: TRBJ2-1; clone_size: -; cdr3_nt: TGTGCCAGTAGTGCGCCGAACGACAGAAAGCAGTTCTTC; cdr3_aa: CASSAPNDRKQFF
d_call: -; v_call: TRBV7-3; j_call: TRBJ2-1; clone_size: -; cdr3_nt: TGTGCCAGCAGCTTAAGGTTATACGGGAGCTCCTACAATGAGCAGTTCTTC; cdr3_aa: CASSLRLYGSSYNEQFF
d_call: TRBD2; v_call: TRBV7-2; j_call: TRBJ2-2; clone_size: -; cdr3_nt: TGTGCCAGCAGATATCCGGGACTAGCTGCCGGGGAGCTGTTTTTT; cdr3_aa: CASRYPGLAAGELFF
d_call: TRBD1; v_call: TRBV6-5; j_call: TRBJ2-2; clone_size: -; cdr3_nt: TGTGCCAGCATTCCACCGGGACAGGGGACCGGGGAGCTGTTTTTT; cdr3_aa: CASIPPGQGTGELFF
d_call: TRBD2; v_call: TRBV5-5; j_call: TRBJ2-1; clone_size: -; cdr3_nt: TGTGCCAGCAGCTTCGGGAGGATGACTCGATCAAATGAGCAGTTCTTC; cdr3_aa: CASSFGRMTRSNEQFF
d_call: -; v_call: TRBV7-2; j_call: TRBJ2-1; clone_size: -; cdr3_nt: TGTGCCAGCAGCGTCTTACTCTCCAATGAGCAGTTCTTC; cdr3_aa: CASSVLLSNEQFF
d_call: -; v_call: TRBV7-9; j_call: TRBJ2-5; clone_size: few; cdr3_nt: TGTGCCAGCAGCTTGGTGGGGAGGGGGGCCCAAGAGACCCAGTACTTC; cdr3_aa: CASSLVGRGAQETQYF
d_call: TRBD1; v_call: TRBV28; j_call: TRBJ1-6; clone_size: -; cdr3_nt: TGTGCCAGCAGCTCACCCTCCGGGACAGCTAATTCACCCCTCCACTTT; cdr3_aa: CASSSPSGTANSPLHF